This T cell receptor (beta chain) was retrieved from a study of cytomegalovirus exposure and HLA in healthy donors. Study conclusions and caveats: Rates of TCR association differed by HLA locus in a later analysis, with DRB1 highest and HLA-C lowest. According to a later analysis, most TCR beta chains associated with CMV appeared HLA-restricted. Being productive about 90% or about 30% of the time was typical of most TCR beta V segments in an earlier analysis.

In the case of this clone: The antigen is undetermined. An end of the junction does not agree with germline; a read error may underlie this.

The PCR used 60 Vbeta and 13 Jbeta primers. Method: immunoSEQ multiplex PCR; TCRdb's copy keeps in-frame clones and lacks some. The sample lists 130,000 to 150,000 clones, roughly three quarters seen once, with around 2.9% in the top ten. Donors consisted of healthy bone marrow donors. The sample taken for sequencing was PBMCs. This receptor was identified in a female donor in good health and CMV-seronegative.

CDR3 bases: TGCGCCAGCAGCACCAGGGCCTCTAACTATGGCTACCCCTTC. Translated, it gives CASSTRASNYGYPF. The V gene is TRBV5-1, the J gene TRBJ1-2, with D tentatively TRBD1 (5 bases). There are 14 residues in the CDR3. Germline CDR1 reads SGHRS; CDR2 reads YFSETQ.